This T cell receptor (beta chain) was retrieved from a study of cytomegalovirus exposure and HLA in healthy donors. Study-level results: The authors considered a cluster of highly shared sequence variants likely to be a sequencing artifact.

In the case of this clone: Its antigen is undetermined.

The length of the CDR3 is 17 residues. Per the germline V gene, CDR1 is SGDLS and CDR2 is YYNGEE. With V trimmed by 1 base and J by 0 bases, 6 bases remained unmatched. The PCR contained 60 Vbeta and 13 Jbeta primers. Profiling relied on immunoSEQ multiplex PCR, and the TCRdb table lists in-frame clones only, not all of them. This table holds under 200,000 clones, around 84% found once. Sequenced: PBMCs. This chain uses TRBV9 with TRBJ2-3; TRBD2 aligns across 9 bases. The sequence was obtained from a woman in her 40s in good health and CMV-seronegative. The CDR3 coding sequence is TGTGCCAGCAGCGTAAACGCAGCGGGGGGCAGCACAGATACGCAGTATTTT. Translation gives CASSVNAAGGSTDTQYF.